The clone carrying this T cell receptor beta chain was seen ten or more times. Its antigen is not identified. This may be a read error: a much more frequent sequence differs by one nucleotide. Germline V gives CDR1 MRHNA, CDR2 SNTAGT. Trimming took off 2 bases at V and 1 base at J, with 3 bases between the two ends. This CDR3 has 12 amino acids. These data come from a study of Graves' ophthalmopathy and Graves' hyperthyroidism. Across the whole study: Peripheral blood sampling preceded any treatment and occurred at initial diagnosis. Findings and limits, study-wide: Blood also carried most expanded thyroid clonotypes exceeding 0.001 frequency. A 13-signature model separated ophthalmopathy from stable hyperthyroidism, approximately 87% sensitivity, approximately 84% specificity.

Amplified material comprised TCR beta CDR3 regions derived from RNA transcripts. An initial RT-PCR round employing HTBI primers preceded a second-round multiplex PCR. Using its own MiXCR run on the multiplex PCR reads, TCRdb lists one record per CDR3 protein. The sample holds hundreds of thousands of distinct CDR3 sequences, approximately 21% seen once. Stable hyperthyroidism denotes an absence of ophthalmopathy throughout 18 months of follow-up. The TCR comes from a woman under 30 with stable Graves' hyperthyroidism. The specimen was peripheral blood. The chain uses TRBV6-4 and TRBJ2-7, with D unclear. This chain's CDR3 is CASSDPSYEQYF. In DNA form, the CDR3 reads TGTGCCAGCAGTGACCCTTCCTACGAGCAGTACTTC.